Listed here are 13 T cell receptor beta chains from one sample, sequenced in a study of blood T cell repertoires in COVID-19. Only in-frame clones appear in the TCRdb table, and some are missing; sequencing was by immunoSEQ multiplex PCR. The table shows about 75,000 clones, with 90% occurring only once. The sample was peripheral blood. Receptor source: a human donor in a cohort sampled during active COVID-19.

V and J are TRBV24-1 and TRBJ2-1; 8 bases are shared with TRBD2. With V trimmed by 4 bases and J by 3 bases, 10 bases remained unmatched. This CDR3 spans 17 amino acids. Germline V lookup: CDR1 KGHDR, CDR2 SFDVKD. As DNA, the CDR3 is TGTGCCACCAGTGACCCCTCCCTAGCGGGCTTCTACAATGAGCAGTTCTTC. It yields the protein CATSDPSLAGFYNEQFF.

The chain combines TRBV10-3 with TRBJ2-7; TRBD2 is a possible D gene (5 bases). Germline V gene sequence: CDR1 ENHRY, CDR2 SYGVKD. V gave up 2 bases and J gave up 3 bases, with 11 bases separating them. The CDR3 spans 14 residues. CDR3: CAISEGVGSYEQYF. CDR3 nucleotides: TGTGCCATCAGTGAGGGGGTAGGGAGCTACGAGCAGTACTTC.

The chain joins TRBV4-1 to TRBJ2-3, with 13 bases identical to TRBD2. The V gene end was trimmed by 1 base and the J gene end by 4 bases; junction bases not matched to a gene: 2. There are 16 residues in the CDR3. Germline V gives CDR1 MGHRA, CDR2 YSYEKL. CDR3 bases: TGCGCCAGCAGCCAAGGGACTAGCGGGAGCTCAGATACGCAGTATTTT. Translation gives CASSQGTSGSSDTQYF.

The V and J genes are TRBV6-2 or TRBV6-3 and TRBJ2-7; 9 positions match TRBD2. Germline trimming cut 2 bases from V and 4 bases from J; bases unmatched to any gene: 9. Germline V gene data show CDR1 as MNHEY and CDR2 as SVGEGT. The CDR3 runs 16 residues. CDR3 nucleotide sequence: TGTGCCAGCAGTTACCCGCGGGGGGGGACGGCGTACGAGCAGTACTTC. Its protein is CASSYPRGGTAYEQYF.

The chain has TRBV7-6 and TRBJ1-6; possible D gene TRBD1, 5 bases. CDR1 is SGHVS, CDR2 FNYEAQ, per germline. V lost 5 bases, J lost 8 bases, and 22 bases lay in between. This CDR3 region has 17 residues. For the CDR3, the DNA is TGTGCCAGCAGCCGTCCTGGGGGAGGCCCTATTGATTCACCCCTCCACTTT. Translating it yields CASSRPGGGPIDSPLHF.

The CDR3, as DNA: TGCGCCAGCAGCTTCGAACTAGCGGGAGGGCAATACAATGAGCAGTTCTTC. It is translated as CASSFELAGGQYNEQFF. This chain uses TRBV5-1 with TRBJ2-1; 13 bases fit TRBD2. Germline V gives CDR1 SGHRS, CDR2 YFSETQ. This CDR3 has 17 amino acids. V lost 2 bases, J lost 4 bases, and 6 bases stayed unmatched.

The chain recombines TRBV10-2 with TRBJ2-7; a weak D match, TRBD1 (8 bases). CDR1 and CDR2 from the germline V gene are WSHSY and SAAADI. The CDR3 is 18 amino acids. V was cut by 4 bases and J by 5 bases, with 27 bases left in between. The DNA of the CDR3 is TGCGCCAGCAGTGGATCCCTTCTAACAGGGGGAGGGGATAACGAGCAGTACTTC. Translated: CASSGSLLTGGGDNEQYF.

The chain links TRBV25-1 to TRBJ2-6; D is possibly TRBD1 (7 bases). Germline CDR1 and CDR2: MGHDK and SYGVNS. Trimming left V 4 bases short and J 0 bases short, with 10 bases between. The CDR3 is 16 amino acids. Here the CDR3 reads CASSAGGSSGANVLTF. The CDR3, as DNA: TGTGCCAGCAGTGCAGGGGGGAGCTCTGGGGCCAACGTCCTGACTTTC.

DNA for the CDR3: TGTGCCAGCAGTTCTATTCGTCCCTCCTACGAGCAGTACTTC. Its protein is CASSSIRPSYEQYF. The chain combines TRBV28 with TRBJ2-7, with unresolved D. CDR1 MDHEN and CDR2 SYDVKM come from the germline V gene. The V end was cut by 4 bases, the J end by 0 bases, with 10 bases between. The CDR3 totals 14 residues.

The gene calls are TRBV7-8 and TRBJ2-3; TRBD2 might be the D (6 bases). V lost 7 bases and J 0 bases, leaving 14 bases between the germline ends. The CDR3 runs 15 residues. Germline CDR1 SGHVS, CDR2 FQNEAQ. This chain's CDR3 is CASTPLAASTDTQYF. CDR3 DNA: TGTGCCAGCACCCCACTAGCAGCTAGCACAGATACGCAGTATTTT.

This chain's CDR3 is CASSQALIAGGSNEQFF. The CDR3 nucleotides are TGTGCCAGCAGCCAAGCTCTAATAGCGGGAGGGTCCAATGAGCAGTTCTTC. The genes are TRBV14 and TRBJ2-1; 11 bases line up with TRBD2. In germline, CDR1 is SGHDN, CDR2 FVKESK. The CDR3 sequence is 17 residues long. Unmatched junction bases numbered 8, after V lost 1 base and J lost 6 bases.

In DNA form, the CDR3 reads TGTGCCAGCAGCGGGACACCTTATATCCACGAGCAGTACTTC. This gives the protein CASSGTPYIHEQYF. The chain combines TRBV2 with TRBJ2-7; weak D call: TRBD1 (6 bases). With 6 bases removed from V and 5 bases from J, the gap between germline ends came to 17 bases. The germline gives CDR1 SNHLY, CDR2 FYNNEI. The CDR3 contains 14 residues.

J is TRBJ2-5 and V is TRBV6-2 or TRBV6-3; D may be TRBD1 (5 bases). This CDR3 has 14 residues. The V gene lost 6 bases and the J gene lost 4 bases, with 15 bases spanning the gap. Germline V gene lookup returns CDR1 MNHEY and CDR2 SVGEGT. In nucleotides, the CDR3 is TGTGCCAGCAGCCTATACGGACATCCAGAGACCCAGTACTTC. The encoded protein is CASSLYGHPETQYF.